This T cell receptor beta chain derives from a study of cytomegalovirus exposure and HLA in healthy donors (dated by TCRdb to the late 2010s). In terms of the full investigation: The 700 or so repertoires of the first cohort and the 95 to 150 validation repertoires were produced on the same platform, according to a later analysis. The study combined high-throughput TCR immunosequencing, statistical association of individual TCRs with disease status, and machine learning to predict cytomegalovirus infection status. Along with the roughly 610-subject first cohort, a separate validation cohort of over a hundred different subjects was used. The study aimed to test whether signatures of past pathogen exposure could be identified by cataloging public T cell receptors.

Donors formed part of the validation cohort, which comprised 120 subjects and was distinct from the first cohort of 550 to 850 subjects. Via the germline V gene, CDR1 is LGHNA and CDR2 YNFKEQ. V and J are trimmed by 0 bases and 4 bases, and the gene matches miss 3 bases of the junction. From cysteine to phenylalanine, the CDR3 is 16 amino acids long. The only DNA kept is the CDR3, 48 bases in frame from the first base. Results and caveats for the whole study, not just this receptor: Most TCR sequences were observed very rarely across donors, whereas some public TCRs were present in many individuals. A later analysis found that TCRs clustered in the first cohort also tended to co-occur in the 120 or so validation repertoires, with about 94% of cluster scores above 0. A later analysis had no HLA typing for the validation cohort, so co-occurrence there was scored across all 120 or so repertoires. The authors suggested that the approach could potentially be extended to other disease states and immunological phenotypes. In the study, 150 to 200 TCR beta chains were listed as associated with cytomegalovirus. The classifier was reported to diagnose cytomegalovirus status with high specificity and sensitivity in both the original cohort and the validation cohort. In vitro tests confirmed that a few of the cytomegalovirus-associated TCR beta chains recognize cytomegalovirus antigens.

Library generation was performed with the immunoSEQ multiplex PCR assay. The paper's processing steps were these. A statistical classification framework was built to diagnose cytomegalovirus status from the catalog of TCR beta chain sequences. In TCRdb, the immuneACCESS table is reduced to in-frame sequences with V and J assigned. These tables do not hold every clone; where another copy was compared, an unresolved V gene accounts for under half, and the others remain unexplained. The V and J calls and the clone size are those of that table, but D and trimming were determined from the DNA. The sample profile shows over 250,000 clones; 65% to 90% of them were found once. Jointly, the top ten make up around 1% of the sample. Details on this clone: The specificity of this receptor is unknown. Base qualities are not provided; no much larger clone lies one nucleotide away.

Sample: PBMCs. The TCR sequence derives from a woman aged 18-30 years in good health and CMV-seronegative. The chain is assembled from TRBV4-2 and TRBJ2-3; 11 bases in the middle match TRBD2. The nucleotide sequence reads TGTGCCAGCAGCCAAGATGGACTAGCGGGCCCAGATACGCAGTATTTT. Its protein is CASSQDGLAGPDTQYF.